These 5 T cell receptor beta chains originate from one sample sequenced in a study of shared clonotypes between healthy human individuals. Sequencing was performed with immunoSEQ multiplex PCR; in TCRdb, only in-frame clones are kept and a portion is missing. The data show about 1.1 million clones, around 78% seen once. The specimen sequenced was memory CD4+ T cells from PBMCs. The subset is: CD45RA-negative fraction. Every receptor here comes from a man aged 18 to 29 in good health. Some clones in this sample may be carry-over from other donors' samples.

In regard to this clone: The same CDR3 is also encoded by other DNA sequences in this sample. The chain couples TRBV9 to TRBJ2-5; weak D call: TRBD1 (5 bases). Deletions cut 2 bases from V and 1 base from J, with 9 bases between. The CDR3 sequence is 14 residues long. The germline CDR1 and CDR2 sequences are SGDLS and YYNGEE. In DNA, the CDR3 is TGTGCCAGCAGCGTCGACAGAACCCAAGAGACCCAGTACTTC. This gives the protein CASSVDRTQETQYF.

Details on this clone: Other DNA sequences within the sample encode an identical CDR3. The chain has TRBV9 and TRBJ2-3; no clear D. V lost 2 bases and J 2 bases, leaving 3 bases between the germline ends. The CDR3 sequence is 12 residues long. CDR1 SGDLS and CDR2 YYNGEE come from the germline V gene. This CDR3 reads CASSVSTDTQYF. CDR3 DNA: TGTGCCAGCAGCGTCTCCACAGATACGCAGTATTTT.

The rearrangement joins TRBV6-6 to TRBJ1-2; D gene uncertain. This CDR3 is built from 13 residues. The germline CDR1 and CDR2 sequences are MNHNY and SVGAGI (reference sequence). Trimming took 7 bases from V and 4 from J, leaving 13 bases between them. CDR3 region: CASTKGNLYGYTF. The CDR3 bases are TGTGCCAGCACCAAGGGAAACCTCTATGGCTACACCTTC.

The chain employs TRBV5-4 and TRBJ2-2, with 9 bases identical to TRBD2. The CDR3 is 15 residues long. The V gene's germline CDR1 is SGHNT and CDR2 YYREEE (reference sequence). J was trimmed by 7 bases and V by 4 bases; bases with no gene match: 8. The CDR3 spells CASSQMREGGGELFF. In nucleotides, the CDR3 is TGTGCCAGCAGCCAAATGCGGGAGGGCGGCGGGGAGCTGTTTTTT.

The CDR3: CATSRGLGFQETQYF. The CDR3 DNA is TGTGCCACCAGCAGAGGGTTAGGCTTTCAAGAGACCCAGTACTTC. The rearrangement joins TRBV15 to TRBJ2-5; D unresolved. The CDR3 loop spans 15 amino acids. Trimming removed 1 base at V and 2 bases at J, with 11 bases between. Per the germline V gene, CDR1 is LNHNV and CDR2 is YYDKDF (reference sequence).